This T cell receptor (beta chain) is from a study of shared clonotypes between healthy human individuals. Findings and caveats of the study: Clonotypes that were shared across a handful of donors made up 4% to 6% of naive CD4 clonotypes. The study generally estimated greater richness for naive than memory subsets. Read depth was anticipated to influence clonotype sharing among donors.

The length of the CDR3 is 17 residues. Germline assignment: CDR1 MNHEY and CDR2 SMNVEV (reference sequence). With 3 bases removed from V and 7 bases from J, the gap between germline ends came to 22 bases. CD45RO-negative, CCR7-positively selected cells formed the naive CD8 fraction, excluding terminally differentiated effector memory CD45RA+ cells. A note on this clone: Its antigen is as yet unknown.

Data came from immunoSEQ multiplex PCR; TCRdb stores just in-frame clones and leaves some out. The repertoire holds about 2 million clones, about 95% seen once, with 1% to 1.5% in the top ten. This sequence was found in a man aged 18 to 30 in good health. The sequenced sample was naive CD8+ T cells sorted from blood. The rearrangement uses TRBV27 and TRBJ2-1, with D possibly TRBD2 on 6 matching bases. CDR3 sequence: CASSFSGGASDHNEQFF. DNA of the CDR3: TGTGCCAGCAGTTTCTCGGGCGGGGCCTCTGACCATAATGAGCAGTTCTTC.